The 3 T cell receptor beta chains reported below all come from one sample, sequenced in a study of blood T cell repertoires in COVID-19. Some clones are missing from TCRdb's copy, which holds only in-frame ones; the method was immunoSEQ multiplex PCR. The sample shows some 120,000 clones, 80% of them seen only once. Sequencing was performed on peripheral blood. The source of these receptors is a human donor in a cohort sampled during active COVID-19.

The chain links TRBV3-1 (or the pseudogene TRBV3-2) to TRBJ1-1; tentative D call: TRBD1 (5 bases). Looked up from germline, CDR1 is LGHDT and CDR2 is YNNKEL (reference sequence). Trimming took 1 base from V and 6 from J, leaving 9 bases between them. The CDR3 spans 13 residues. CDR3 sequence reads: CASSQGWGAEAFF. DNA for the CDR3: TGTGCCAGCAGCCAAGGGTGGGGGGCTGAAGCTTTCTTT.

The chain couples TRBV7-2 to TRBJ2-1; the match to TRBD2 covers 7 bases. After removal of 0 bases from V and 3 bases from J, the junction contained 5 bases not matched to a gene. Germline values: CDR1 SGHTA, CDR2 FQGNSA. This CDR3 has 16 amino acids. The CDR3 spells CASSLAGSSGYNEQFF. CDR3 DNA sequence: TGTGCCAGCAGCTTAGCGGGCTCTAGCGGCTACAATGAGCAGTTCTTC. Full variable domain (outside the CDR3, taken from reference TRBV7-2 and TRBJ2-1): GAGVSQSPSNKVTEKGKDVELRCDPISGHTALYWYRQSLGQGLEFLIYFQGNSAPDKSGLPSDRFSAERTGGSVSTLTIQRTQQEDSAVYLCASSLAGSSGYNEQFFGPGTRLTVL.

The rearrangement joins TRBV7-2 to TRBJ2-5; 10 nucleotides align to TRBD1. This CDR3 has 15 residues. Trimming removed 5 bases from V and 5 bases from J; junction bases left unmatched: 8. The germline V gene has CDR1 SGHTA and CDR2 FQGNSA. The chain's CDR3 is CASSPPGQGLETQYF. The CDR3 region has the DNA TGTGCCAGCAGCCCCCCGGGACAGGGGTTGGAGACCCAGTACTTC.